Each of the 28 T cell receptor beta chains below was sequenced from the same sample in a study of response to subunit inactivated influenza vaccine. TCRdb reanalysed the RT-PCR reads using MiXCR and keeps one entry per CDR3 protein. The profile shows just under 550,000 distinct CDR3 sequences, 20% to 25% of them singletons. A further study also used this sample, focusing on T cells expressing NK-cell markers. That work contributes: 5'RACE template switching with UMIs produced the TCR beta cDNA.

The input for sequencing was CD4+ T cells sorted from PBMCs, taken about 12 days after vaccination. These receptors all stem from a man aged 45-65 years who received an inactivated influenza vaccine.

This CDR3 is CASSQDGGDTQYF. CDR3 coding DNA: TGTGCCAGCAGCCAAGATGGGGGTGATACGCAGTATTTT. The gene calls are TRBV3-1 and TRBJ2-3; D is perhaps TRBD1 or TRBD2 (5 bases each). V dropped 0 bases and J dropped 6 bases, with 7 bases sitting between them. Germline V gene data show CDR1 as LGHDT and CDR2 as YNNKEL (reference sequence). This CDR3 spans 13 amino acids.

The rearrangement joins TRBV4-1 to TRBJ1-5; 9 bases match TRBD1. V lost 1 base to trimming and J lost 4 bases; unmatched junction nucleotides: 2. CDR3 size: 15 residues. CDR1 MGHRA and CDR2 YSYEKL come from the germline V gene. CDR3 DNA: TGCGCCAGCAGCCAAGGACAGGGGGTAAATCAGCCCCAGCATTTT. Encoded protein: CASSQGQGVNQPQHF.

This clonotype has just a few counts. V is TRBV6-5 and J is TRBJ2-7; 10 bases are a match to TRBD1. V lost 2 bases to trimming and J lost 0 bases; unmatched junction nucleotides: 10. Per the germline V gene, CDR1 is MNHEY and CDR2 is SVGAGI. CDR3 length: 18 amino acids. The CDR3 DNA follows: TGTGCCAGCAGTTACATGGGACAGGGGAATATTCACTCCTACGAGCAGTACTTC. Amino acid sequence: CASSYMGQGNIHSYEQYF.

The genes are TRBV5-6 and TRBJ1-4, with a tentative D call TRBD1 (5 bases). This CDR3 is 14 amino acids long. Trimming removed 4 bases at V and 7 bases at J, with 14 bases between. From germline, CDR1 is SGHDT and CDR2 YYEEEE. The CDR3 sequence: CASSPRGGGEKLFF. The CDR3 region has the DNA TGTGCCAGCAGCCCCCGCGGGGGAGGTGAAAAACTGTTTTTT.

CDR3 sequence (DNA): TGTGCCAGCAGCCAAGTAAAATTGGCGGGGGGGTGGAATGAGCAGTTCTTC. This encodes CASSQVKLAGGWNEQFF. The V gene is TRBV4-2, the J gene TRBJ2-1, with 9 positions matching TRBD2. V lost 1 base to trimming and J lost 7 bases; unmatched junction nucleotides: 11. CDR3 length: 17 amino acids. The germline gives CDR1 LGHNA, CDR2 YNFKEQ.

There are a few counts of this clonotype. The chain combines TRBV11-2 with TRBJ2-1; perhaps TRBD1 as D (8 bases). The V end lost 5 bases, the J end lost 9 bases, and 17 bases lay between the germline ends. This CDR3 is 14 amino acids long. Germline V gene lookup returns CDR1 SGHAT and CDR2 FQNNGV. This CDR3 is CASSPRTGRGEQFF. For the CDR3, the DNA is TGTGCCAGCAGCCCCAGGACAGGGAGGGGTGAGCAGTTCTTC.

The rearrangement joins TRBV3-1 to TRBJ1-2; D gene ambiguous. Trimming removed 1 base from V and 6 bases from J, with 9 bases in between. The germline V gene encodes CDR1 LGHDT and CDR2 YNNKEL (reference sequence). The CDR3 has 13 residues. CDR3: CASSQVADHGYTF. CDR3 nucleotides: TGTGCCAGCAGCCAAGTGGCAGATCATGGCTACACCTTC.

This chain links TRBV7-4 with TRBJ2-7, with D possibly matching TRBD2 (5 bases). The CDR3 covers 10 residues. Germline V gene lookup returns CDR1 SGHVT and CDR2 SQSDAQ. V was pared by 5 bases and J by 7 bases, with 6 bases between. The CDR3 here is CASSPGEQYF. The CDR3 bases are TGTGCCAGCAGCCCGGGAGAGCAGTACTTC.

In this sample, this clonotype turned up a few times. This rearrangement joins TRBV5-1 to TRBJ1-3, with a possible D match to TRBD1 (6 bases). V was pared by 2 bases and J by 2 bases, with 17 bases between. Germline V gene sequence: CDR1 SGHRS, CDR2 YFSETQ. This CDR3 spans 17 amino acids. The CDR3 nucleotides are TGCGCCAGCAGCTTCGAACGTCCAGGGGTTCCTGGAAACACCATATATTTT. This codes for CASSFERPGVPGNTIYF.

J is TRBJ2-3 and V is TRBV6-1; tentatively, D is TRBD2 (7 bases). Per the germline V gene, CDR1 is MNHNS and CDR2 is SASEGT. V was shortened by 6 bases and J by 0 bases, with 19 bases between the two germline ends. The CDR3 consists of 17 residues. CDR3 in DNA: TGTGCCAGCAGGAGGGGGGGGCAAGGACATAGCACAGATACGCAGTATTTT. The encoded protein is CASRRGGQGHSTDTQYF.

The sample holds a few counts of this clonotype. In nucleotides, the CDR3 is TGCAGCGCCGTACCCGATGGTCCAGACAGGGTATACGAGCAGTACTTC. Protein sequence: CSAVPDGPDRVYEQYF. The chain couples TRBV29-1 to TRBJ2-7; 7 bases map to TRBD1. CDR3 size: 16 residues. Germline V lookup: CDR1 SQVTM, CDR2 ANQGSEA. The V gene end was trimmed by 7 bases and the J gene end by 4 bases; junction bases not matched to a gene: 19.

This sequence joins TRBV20-1 and TRBJ1-2; TRBD1 matches at 8 bases. The trim removed 6 bases at V and 6 bases at J, leaving 9 bases unmatched. From germline, CDR1 is DFQATT and CDR2 SNEGSKA (reference sequence). CDR3 size: 13 residues. The CDR3 protein is CSAIRQGLDGYTF. DNA for the CDR3: TGCAGTGCAATAAGACAGGGGCTCGATGGCTACACCTTC.

This clonotype was counted a few times. This chain links TRBV2 with TRBJ2-5; TRBD1 matches 8 bases. Germline CDR1 reads SNHLY; CDR2 reads FYNNEI. V lost 6 bases, J lost 5 bases, and 8 bases stayed unmatched. The CDR3 is 14 amino acids. CDR3 sequence reads: CASSQGAHWETQYF. The CDR3, as DNA: TGTGCCAGCAGCCAGGGGGCCCACTGGGAGACCCAGTACTTC.

The chain uses TRBV29-1 and TRBJ2-5, with no clear D. The V end was cut by 4 bases, the J end by 5 bases, with 11 bases between. Germline assignment: CDR1 SQVTM and CDR2 ANQGSEA. This CDR3 has 12 amino acids. In DNA form, the CDR3 reads TGCAGCGTTGGCGCCCTGAGGGAGACCCAGTACTTC. This codes for CSVGALRETQYF.

The rearrangement uses TRBV9 and TRBJ2-3, with TRBD1 matching over 11 bases. The V segment lost 4 bases and the J segment 8 bases; nucleotides outside the gene matches: 12. The germline V gene encodes CDR1 SGDLS and CDR2 YYNGEE. The CDR3 contains 16 residues. The CDR3 loop reads CASSPGQGALGGTQYF. The DNA for the CDR3 is TGTGCCAGCAGCCCCGGACAGGGGGCACTAGGGGGTACGCAGTATTTT.

A few counts support this clonotype. The chain links TRBV7-2 to TRBJ1-2; TRBD1 is a possible D gene (6 bases). Germline CDR1 is SGHTA and CDR2 is FQGNSA. The CDR3 contains 15 residues. Trimming pared 5 bases from V and 4 bases from J, leaving 17 bases between. Here the CDR3 DNA reads TGTGCCAGCAGCATAGAGGCCACAGGGTCCTATGGCTACACCTTC. Its translation is CASSIEATGSYGYTF. Complete variable domain (other parts from reference TRBV7-2 and TRBJ1-2): GAGVSQSPSNKVTEKGKDVELRCDPISGHTALYWYRQSLGQGLEFLIYFQGNSAPDKSGLPSDRFSAERTGGSVSTLTIQRTQQEDSAVYLCASSIEATGSYGYTFGSGTRLTVV.

V and J are TRBV19 and TRBJ2-7; 7 nucleotides agree with TRBD2. Germline V gene lookup returns CDR1 LNHDA and CDR2 SQIVND (reference sequence). This CDR3 is 14 amino acids long. With 2 bases clipped from V and 0 bases from J, the junction kept 1 base outside the gene matches. Written as DNA, the CDR3 is TGTGCCAGTAGTATAACTAGCGACTCCTACGAGCAGTACTTC. Amino acid sequence: CASSITSDSYEQYF.

This clonotype was seen a few times. This rearrangement joins TRBV11-1 to TRBJ2-1; 12 positions match TRBD1. Germline lookup yields CDR1 SGHAT and CDR2 FQDESV (reference sequence). J gave up 4 bases and V 5 bases, and 3 bases lay outside the gene matches. The CDR3 spans 15 residues. The CDR3 DNA sequence: TGTGCCAGCAGCCGGGACAGGGGGCATTACAATGAGCAGTTCTTC. Translated, it gives CASSRDRGHYNEQFF.

The table lists this clonotype with a few counts. The V and J genes are TRBV9 and TRBJ1-1; D gene uncertain. This CDR3 contains 15 residues. Germline loops: CDR1 SGDLS, CDR2 YYNGEE. V was cut by 0 bases and J by 0 bases, with 9 bases left in between. CDR3 region: CASSVGAAMNTEAFF. As DNA, the CDR3 is TGTGCCAGCAGCGTAGGGGCAGCCATGAACACTGAAGCTTTCTTT.

This clonotype was picked up a small number of times. The rearrangement uses TRBV2 and TRBJ1-1, with 7 bases fitting TRBD1. The CDR3 runs to 13 residues. Germline V gene lookup returns CDR1 SNHLY and CDR2 FYNNEI. V was clipped by 7 bases and J by 4 bases; unmatched bases: 6. The chain's CDR3 is CASIKQGFTEAFF. DNA of the CDR3: TGTGCCAGCATAAAACAGGGGTTCACTGAAGCTTTCTTT.

This clonotype was seen ten or more times. The CDR3 DNA is TGCAGTGGTGCCGGGACACTCTACGAGCAGTACTTC. This codes for CSGAGTLYEQYF. The rearrangement uses TRBV20-1 and TRBJ2-7, with D possibly TRBD1 on 6 matching bases. V was clipped by 7 bases and J by 3 bases, with 13 bases between them. CDR1 and CDR2 from the germline V gene are DFQATT and SNEGSKA (reference sequence). This CDR3 comprises 12 residues.

This clonotype has a handful of counts. The chain uses TRBV10-3 and TRBJ2-2; 8 nucleotides line up with TRBD2. V lost 10 bases to trimming and J lost 6 bases; unmatched junction nucleotides: 16. The CDR3 length is 16 residues. Germline V gives CDR1 ENHRY, CDR2 SYGVKD. This CDR3 reads CATRAISGVSAGELFF. Here the CDR3 DNA reads TGTGCCACCCGGGCGATTAGCGGGGTTTCGGCCGGGGAGCTGTTTTTT.

The rearrangement links TRBV7-9 to TRBJ1-2; D uncertain. Between the trimmed V and J ends, which lost 6 bases and 4 bases, there was a span of 15 bases. CDR1 and CDR2 from the germline V gene are SEHNR and FQNEAQ (reference sequence). The length of the CDR3 is 14 residues. CDR3 sequence (DNA): TGTGCCAGCAGTTACCTCGGGGTTGGCTATGGCTACACCTTC. Amino acid sequence: CASSYLGVGYGYTF.

Concerning this clonotype: At one boundary the junction diverges from the germline segment, which might be a read error. The gene calls are TRBV7-7 and TRBJ2-7; 7 bases match TRBD1. Germline V lookup: CDR1 SSHAT, CDR2 FNYEAQ (reference sequence). The CDR3 extends over 13 amino acids. CDR3 sequence: CASSPTGSGEQYF. Written as DNA, the CDR3 is TGTGCTAGCAGCCCGACAGGGAGCGGCGAGCAGTACTTC. The full variable domain, with the rest looked up from reference TRBV7-7 and TRBJ2-7, is GAGVSQSPRYKVTKRGQDVTLRCDPISSHATLYWYQQALGQGPEFLTYFNYEAQPDKSGLPSDRFSAERPEGSISTLTIQRTEQRDSAMYRCASSPTGSGEQYFGPGTRLTVT.

This clonotype occurred many times. The gene calls are TRBV29-1 and TRBJ2-7; D might be TRBD1 or TRBD2, each matching 6 bases. This CDR3 has 14 amino acids. In germline, CDR1 is SQVTM, CDR2 ANQGSEA. The V end was cut by 4 bases, the J end by 2 bases, with 15 bases between. The CDR3 DNA reads as TGCAGCGTTGTAAGGGGGAGGTACCCCTACGAGCAGTACTTC. Protein: CSVVRGRYPYEQYF.

This chain uses TRBV28 with TRBJ2-5; the match to TRBD2 covers 8 bases. The CDR3 runs 14 residues. V lost 10 bases to trimming and J lost 5 bases; unmatched junction nucleotides: 12. CDR1 MDHEN and CDR2 SYDVKM come from the germline V gene. This CDR3 is CATRPGGRWETQYF. In nucleotides, the CDR3 is TGTGCCACACGACCGGGGGGGCGGTGGGAGACCCAGTACTTC.

The chain links TRBV4-2 to TRBJ2-5, with D possibly matching TRBD2 (7 bases). This CDR3 has 18 amino acids. Trimming took off 0 bases at V and 4 bases at J, with 21 bases between the two ends. Germline values: CDR1 LGHNA, CDR2 YNFKEQ. This CDR3 reads CASSQDSGGGRAGETQYF. The DNA for the CDR3 is TGTGCCAGCAGCCAAGATTCGGGGGGCGGCAGGGCGGGAGAGACCCAGTACTTC.

This clonotype was counted between two and nine times. The J gene is TRBJ2-4, the V gene TRBV5-1; D may be TRBD1 or TRBD2 (6 bases each). CDR3 length: 15 residues. The germline V gene encodes CDR1 SGHRS and CDR2 YFSETQ. V was cut by 3 bases and J by 7 bases, with 17 bases left in between. The CDR3 nucleotides read TGCGCCAGCAGCTCGATAGAGGGGGGCCCTAACATTCAGTACTTC. Encoded protein: CASSSIEGGPNIQYF.